Below are 27 T cell receptor beta chains sequenced from a single sample in a study of blood T cell repertoires in COVID-19. Libraries were prepared by immunoSEQ multiplex PCR; TCRdb keeps only in-frame clonotypes and omits some of them. The sample yields hundreds of thousands of clones, 80% seen once. Sequenced input: PBMCs or T cells enriched from blood (not recorded which). All receptors come from a man aged 25 to 45 with acute COVID-19.

The rearrangement links TRBV7-2 to TRBJ2-3; tentative D call: TRBD1 (5 bases). CDR3 length equals 15 residues. CDR1 and CDR2 from the germline V gene are SGHTA and FQGNSA. The ends were cut back, 3 bases at V and 0 bases at J, with 10 bases in the middle. The CDR3 nucleotides read TGTGCCAGCAGCTTCGTCCAGGGCAGCACAGATACGCAGTATTTT. Its protein product is CASSFVQGSTDTQYF.

There are a few counts of this clone. The rearrangement joins TRBV4-1 to TRBJ1-1, with TRBD1 as a possible D gene (5 bases). V was cut by 1 base and J by 1 base, with 13 bases left in between. The CDR3 runs to 16 residues. Germline CDR1 MGHRA, CDR2 YSYEKL. The CDR3 region has the DNA TGCGCCAGCAGCCAAGGTATGTCCGGGGGGAACACTGAAGCTTTCTTT. This gives the protein CASSQGMSGGNTEAFF.

The chain links TRBV5-1 to TRBJ1-1; D is undetermined. Germline V gene sequence: CDR1 SGHRS, CDR2 YFSETQ. Trimming left V 0 bases short and J 1 base short, with 10 bases between. The CDR3 consists of 15 residues. The CDR3 spells CASSLGAIRNTEAFF. CDR3 in DNA: TGCGCCAGCAGCTTGGGGGCAATTAGGAACACTGAAGCTTTCTTT.

The chain recombines TRBV6-6 with TRBJ1-4, with a weak D call TRBD1 (5 bases). The V end lost 6 bases, the J end lost 8 bases, and 16 bases lay between the germline ends. Germline CDR1 reads MNHNY; CDR2 reads SVGAGI (reference sequence). CDR3 length: 14 residues. Written as DNA, the CDR3 is TGTGCCAGCAGCACGACAGTCTCAAGCGAAAAACTGTTTTTT. Amino acids: CASSTTVSSEKLFF.

The genes are TRBV30 and TRBJ1-1, with D tentatively TRBD1 (6 bases). The ends were cut back, 2 bases at V and 1 base at J, with 8 bases in the middle. This CDR3 is 13 amino acids long. Germline CDR1 GTSNPN, CDR2 SVGIG (reference sequence). Here the CDR3 DNA reads TGTGCCTGGAGTAGGGGACAGAACACTGAAGCTTTCTTT. This codes for CAWSRGQNTEAFF.

The chain is built from TRBV7-6 and TRBJ2-7; D call uncertain. CDR3 length: 12 amino acids. The V gene's germline CDR1 is SGHVS and CDR2 FNYEAQ. V was cut by 5 bases and J by 6 bases, with 11 bases left in between. CDR3 in DNA: TGTGCCAGCAGCGGAGCTCTTGCCGAGCAGTACTTC. It is translated as CASSGALAEQYF.

The genes are TRBV10-1 and TRBJ1-6; the D gene is possibly TRBD1 (5 bases). The germline gives CDR1 WNHNN, CDR2 SYGVQD (reference sequence). Trimming left V 3 bases short and J 7 bases short, with 10 bases between. CDR3 length: 14 amino acids. For the CDR3, the DNA is TGCGCCAGCAGTGAACTGGCAGGGAATTCACCCCTCCACTTT. This codes for CASSELAGNSPLHF.

This rearrangement joins TRBV9 to TRBJ1-2; D unclear. The CDR3 runs 15 residues. Germline assignment: CDR1 SGDLS and CDR2 YYNGEE. V gave up 3 bases and J gave up 4 bases, with 16 bases separating them. The CDR3: CASSGSEEDLYGYTF. CDR3 in DNA: TGTGCCAGCAGCGGATCTGAGGAGGACCTCTATGGCTACACCTTC.

The V gene is TRBV5-5, the J gene TRBJ1-1; TRBD1 might be the D (6 bases). The germline V gene encodes CDR1 SGHKS and CDR2 YYEKEE (reference sequence). Trimming cost V 2 bases and J 4 bases, with 9 bases left between them. CDR3 length equals 13 residues. CDR3 region: CASSLQGSTEAFF. As DNA, the CDR3 is TGTGCCAGCAGCTTACAGGGTAGCACTGAAGCTTTCTTT.

V and J are TRBV15 and TRBJ1-5; D gene uncertain. CDR3 size: 17 residues. Germline CDR1 reads LNHNV; CDR2 reads YYDKDF (reference sequence). V lost 0 bases to trimming and J lost 1 base, with 13 bases between them. The CDR3 coding sequence is TGTGCCACCAGCAGAGAATCGGCCGGGGTCAGCAATCAGCCCCAGCATTTT. Residues: CATSRESAGVSNQPQHF.

This clone was observed many times. Here the CDR3 DNA reads TGTGCCTGGAGTGCCGCCAGGAATAATTCACCCCTCCACTTT. Protein sequence: CAWSAARNNSPLHF. The V and J genes are TRBV30 and TRBJ1-6; no clear D. With 1 base removed from V and 5 bases from J, the gap between germline ends came to 9 bases. Germline lookup yields CDR1 GTSNPN and CDR2 SVGIG (reference sequence). The CDR3 is made up of 14 amino acids.

The J gene is TRBJ2-3, the V gene TRBV27; weak D call: TRBD2 (5 bases). CDR3 length: 15 amino acids. The V gene lost 5 bases and the J gene lost 1 base, with 13 bases spanning the gap. Per the germline V gene, CDR1 is MNHEY and CDR2 is SMNVEV (reference sequence). Written as DNA, the CDR3 is TGTGCCAGCAGTCCCACCTCGAGGGGCACAGATACGCAGTATTTT. It is translated as CASSPTSRGTDTQYF.

There are a few counts of this clone. The J gene is TRBJ1-1, the V gene TRBV6-5; TRBD1 is a possible D gene (5 bases). CDR3 length equals 15 residues. Trimming cost V 6 bases and J 2 bases, with 16 bases left between them. From germline, CDR1 is MNHEY and CDR2 SVGAGI. The CDR3 DNA follows: TGTGCCAGCAGGTCACACAGACAGATCAACACTGAAGCTTTCTTT. Amino acid sequence: CASRSHRQINTEAFF.

The chain employs TRBV11-2 and TRBJ2-5; the D gene is possibly TRBD1 (6 bases). CDR3 size: 16 residues. Germline CDR1 SGHAT, CDR2 FQNNGV. V lost 4 bases and J 0 bases, leaving 15 bases between the germline ends. The CDR3 DNA reads TGTGCCAGCAGCTCGACAGGTGCTTGGTACCAAGAGACCCAGTACTTC. Translation gives CASSSTGAWYQETQYF.

This chain uses TRBV3-1 (or the pseudogene TRBV3-2) with TRBJ1-3; D is perhaps TRBD1 (6 bases). This CDR3 spans 15 amino acids. V lost 3 bases and J 9 bases, leaving 18 bases between the germline ends. CDR1 is LGHDT, CDR2 YNNKEL, per germline (reference sequence). The CDR3 nucleotides read TGTGCCAGCAGCCATGGTCCAGGGGACAAGTTCACCATATATTTT. Its protein product is CASSHGPGDKFTIYF.

The genes are TRBV2 and TRBJ2-3; 10 nucleotides agree with TRBD2. Looked up from germline, CDR1 is SNHLY and CDR2 is FYNNEI. The CDR3 loop spans 15 amino acids. For the CDR3, the DNA is TGTGCTCTCTCTAGCGGGGGAGTCGGCACAGATACGCAGTATTTT. This sequence encodes CALSSGGVGTDTQYF.

The chain carries TRBV2 and TRBJ1-3; D gene uncertain. CDR3 size: 14 residues. Germline V gene lookup returns CDR1 SNHLY and CDR2 FYNNEI. The V gene lost 2 bases and the J gene lost 0 bases, with 5 bases spanning the gap. The CDR3 region is CASSEQLSGNTIYF. As DNA, the CDR3 is TGTGCCAGCAGTGAACAACTCTCTGGAAACACCATATATTTT.

This chain links TRBV2 with TRBJ1-1; TRBD1 might be the D (5 bases). The ends were cut back, 5 bases at V and 0 bases at J, with 7 bases in the middle. The CDR3 loop spans 13 amino acids. Germline values: CDR1 SNHLY, CDR2 FYNNEI. CDR3 residues: CASSRQLNTEAFF. In nucleotides, the CDR3 is TGTGCCAGCAGTCGACAGTTGAACACTGAAGCTTTCTTT.

This chain links TRBV9 with TRBJ1-2; 8 bases align to TRBD1. This CDR3 region has 16 residues. The germline V gene encodes CDR1 SGDLS and CDR2 YYNGEE. The trim removed 3 bases at V and 5 bases at J, leaving 12 bases unmatched. The CDR3 region has the DNA TGTGCCAGCAGCGGAAACGTGGACAGGGAAAGATATGGCTACACCTTC. It yields the protein CASSGNVDRERYGYTF.

This clone showed up just once. V and J are TRBV6-5 and TRBJ1-2, with D perhaps matching TRBD1 (5 bases). This CDR3 has 14 residues. From germline, CDR1 is MNHEY and CDR2 SVGAGI. The V end was cut by 7 bases, the J end by 3 bases, with 15 bases between. The CDR3 DNA is TGTGCCAGCAAGAGGGTGGGGGGATACTATGGCTACACCTTC. Translation: CASKRVGGYYGYTF.

This clone was seen just once. The chain couples TRBV10-2 to TRBJ2-7, with 7 bases identical to TRBD1. Germline V lookup: CDR1 WSHSY, CDR2 SAAADI. J gave up 1 base and V 4 bases, and 7 bases lay outside the gene matches. The CDR3 consists of 15 residues. CDR3 coding DNA: TGCGCCAGCAGTGCTCGACAGGGCCCTTCCTACGAGCAGTACTTC. Translation gives CASSARQGPSYEQYF.

This clone was found once. In nucleotides, the CDR3 is TGTGCCAGCAGCCAAGGAGTGTCGGGTGGTTCACCCCTCCACTTT. Translated, it gives CASSQGVSGGSPLHF. This sequence joins TRBV3-1 (or the pseudogene TRBV3-2) and TRBJ1-6; D unresolved. The CDR3 has 15 amino acids. CDR1 LGHDT and CDR2 YNNKEL come from the germline V gene (reference sequence). The V gene lost 1 base and the J gene lost 9 bases, with 13 bases spanning the gap.

V is TRBV25-1 and J is TRBJ2-7; 9 bases map to TRBD1. V lost 8 bases to trimming and J lost 4 bases; unmatched junction nucleotides: 6. CDR1 is MGHDK and CDR2 is SYGVNS in the germline V gene. CDR3 size: 13 residues. CDR3 DNA: TGTGCCAGCGGACCGGGACAGGGTTACGAGCAGTACTTC. This sequence encodes CASGPGQGYEQYF.

In regard to this clone: Distinct nucleotide sequences in the sample also encode this CDR3. This chain uses TRBV2 with TRBJ1-4; 9 bases fit TRBD1. The CDR3 extends over 12 amino acids. The germline V gene encodes CDR1 SNHLY and CDR2 FYNNEI. V trimming: 8 bases; J trimming: 8 bases; junction bases outside the gene matches: 3. The CDR3 sequence is CASGTGREKLFF. In nucleotides, the CDR3 is TGTGCCAGCGGGACAGGGCGAGAAAAACTGTTTTTT.

The chain is built from TRBV7-6 and TRBJ2-7; TRBD2 aligns across 7 bases. CDR1 SGHVS and CDR2 FNYEAQ come from the germline V gene. The CDR3 totals 16 residues. J was trimmed by 2 bases and V by 3 bases; bases with no gene match: 10. CDR3 nucleotides: TGTGCCAGCAGCTTCTTTTCCGGGACTACAACCTACGAGCAGTACTTC. It codes for CASSFFSGTTTYEQYF.

The CDR3 spells CASSRGLPSGREQFF. The CDR3 DNA is TGTGCCAGCAGCCGGGGACTCCCCTCGGGGCGTGAGCAGTTCTTC. The chain carries TRBV7-6 and TRBJ2-1; TRBD2 might be the D (6 bases). Trimming left V 5 bases short and J 9 bases short, with 20 bases between. CDR1 is SGHVS and CDR2 is FNYEAQ in the germline V gene. This CDR3 contains 15 residues.

The rearrangement joins TRBV12-5 to TRBJ2-7; possible D gene TRBD1, 8 bases. V was cut by 4 bases and J by 2 bases, with 15 bases left in between. This CDR3 has 15 amino acids. CDR1 LGHNT and CDR2 FRNRAP come from the germline V gene. Here the CDR3 reads CASGSNRGGAYEQYF. CDR3 DNA sequence: TGTGCTAGTGGTTCCAACAGGGGGGGAGCCTACGAGCAGTACTTC. Complete variable domain (other parts from reference TRBV12-5 and TRBJ2-7): DARVTQTPRHKVTEMGQEVTMRCQPILGHNTVFWYRQTMMQGLELLAYFRNRAPLDDSGMPKDRFSAEMPDATLATLKIQPSEPRDSAVYFCASGSNRGGAYEQYFGPGTRLTVT.